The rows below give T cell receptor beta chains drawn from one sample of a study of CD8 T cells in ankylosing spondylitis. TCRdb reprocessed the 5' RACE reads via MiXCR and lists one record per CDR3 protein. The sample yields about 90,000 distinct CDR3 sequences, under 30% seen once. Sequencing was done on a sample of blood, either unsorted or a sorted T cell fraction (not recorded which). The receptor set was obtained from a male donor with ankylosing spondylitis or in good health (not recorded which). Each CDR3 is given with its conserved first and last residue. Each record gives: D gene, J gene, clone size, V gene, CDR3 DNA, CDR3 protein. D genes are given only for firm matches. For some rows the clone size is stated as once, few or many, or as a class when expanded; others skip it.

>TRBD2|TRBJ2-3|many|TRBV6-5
TGTGCCAGCAGTTACTCGGCGGGGGGGTTCACAGATACGCAGTATTTT
CASSYSAGGFTDTQYF
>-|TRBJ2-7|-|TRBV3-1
TGTGCCAGCAGCCATATTGGTGAGCAGTACTTC
CASSHIGEQYF
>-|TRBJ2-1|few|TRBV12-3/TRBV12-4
TGTGCCAGCACCATCTGGGGGTCCAGCTCCTACAATGAGCAGTTCTTC
CASTIWGSSSYNEQFF
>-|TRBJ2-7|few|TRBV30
TGTGCCTGGAGTGTAAGTCTTTACTACGAGCAGTACTTC
CAWSVSLYYEQYF
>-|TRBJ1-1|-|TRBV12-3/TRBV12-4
TGTGCCAGCAGTCCGCACAGGGCTTTCACTGAAGCTTTCTTT
CASSPHRAFTEAFF
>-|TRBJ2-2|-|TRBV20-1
TGCAGTGCTCAGGGGACCGGGGAGCTGTTTTTT
CSAQGTGELFF
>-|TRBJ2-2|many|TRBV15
TGTGCCACCAGCAGAATTACGGGTGTTGGCGGGGAGCTGTTTTTT
CATSRITGVGGELFF
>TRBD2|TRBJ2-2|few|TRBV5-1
TGCGCCAGCAGCTTGGCCTCGGGACTAGCGGCCACCGGGGAGCTGTTTTTT
CASSLASGLAATGELFF
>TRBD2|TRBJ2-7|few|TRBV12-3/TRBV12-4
TGTGCCAGCAGTTCCCGACTAGCGGGCTACTTCTACGAGCAGTACTTC
CASSSRLAGYFYEQYF
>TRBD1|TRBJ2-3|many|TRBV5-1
TGCGCCAGCAGCTTGGGACAGGGGAAGGCATCAGATACGCAGTATTTT
CASSLGQGKASDTQYF
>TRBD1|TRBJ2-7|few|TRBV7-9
TGTGCCAGCAGCCCCCAGGGCAGGACAGGCTCCTACGAGCAGTACTTC
CASSPQGRTGSYEQYF
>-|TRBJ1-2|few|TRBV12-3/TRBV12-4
TGTGCCAGCAGTTTTGGGCAGACCTATGGCTACACCTTC
CASSFGQTYGYTF
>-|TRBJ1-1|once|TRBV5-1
TGCGCCAGCAGCCAAACTACAGGGAACACTGAAGCTTTCTTT
CASSQTTGNTEAFF
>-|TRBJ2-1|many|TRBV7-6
TGTGCCAGCAGCTCAGGGCCGGGATACAATGAGCAGTTCTTC
CASSSGPGYNEQFF
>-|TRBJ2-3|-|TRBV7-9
TGTGCCAGCAGCTTATTCTGGGGGGACCCCTCTTCAGATACGCAGTATTTT
CASSLFWGDPSSDTQYF
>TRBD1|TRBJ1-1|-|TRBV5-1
TGCGCCAGCAGCCAGACAGGGATGGGTACTGAAGCTTTCTTT
CASSQTGMGTEAFF
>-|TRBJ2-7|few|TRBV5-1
TGCGCCAGCAGCTTGAGGACAGCCGCTGCCCACGAGCAGTACTTC
CASSLRTAAAHEQYF
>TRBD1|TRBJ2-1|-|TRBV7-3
TGTGCCAGCAGCACAGGGGGCAATGAGCAGTTCTTC
CASSTGGNEQFF
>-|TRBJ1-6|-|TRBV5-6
TGTGCCAGCAGCCCGATCGGGGGGTATAATTCACCCCTCCACTTT
CASSPIGGYNSPLHF
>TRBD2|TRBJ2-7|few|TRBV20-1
TGCAGTGCAAGTCTAGCTAGCGGGAGTTCTCGCGAGCAGTACTTC
CSASLASGSSREQYF
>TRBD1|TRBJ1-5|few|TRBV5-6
TGTGCCAGCAGCGGGGACAGGGGGCTGTGGCAGCCCCAGCATTTT
CASSGDRGLWQPQHF
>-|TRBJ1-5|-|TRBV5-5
TGTGCCAGCAGCAAACAGGGTCTTAGCAATCAGCCCCAGCATTTT
CASSKQGLSNQPQHF
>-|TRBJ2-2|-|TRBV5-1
TGCGCCAGCAGGTCGAACACCGGGGAGCTGTTTTTT
CASRSNTGELFF
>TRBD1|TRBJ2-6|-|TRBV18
TGTGCCAGCACGAGAGACAGGGGGCGCTCTGGGGCCAACGTCCTGACTTTC
CASTRDRGRSGANVLTF
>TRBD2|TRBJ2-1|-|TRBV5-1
TGCGCCAGCAGCTCAGGACTAGCGGGAAACAATGAGCAGTTCTTC
CASSSGLAGNNEQFF
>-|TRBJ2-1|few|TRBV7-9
TGTGCCAGCAGCTTAGATAAGCGGTCCGTCGCCTACAATGAGCAGTTCTTC
CASSLDKRSVAYNEQFF
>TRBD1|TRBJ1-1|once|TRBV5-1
TGCGCCAGCAGCTGGAAGGGGACAGACACTGAAGCTTTCTTT
CASSWKGTDTEAFF
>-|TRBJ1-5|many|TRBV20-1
TGCAGTGCTAGAGTGTTACGCGGGCTTGGCAATCAGCCCCAGCATTTT
CSARVLRGLGNQPQHF
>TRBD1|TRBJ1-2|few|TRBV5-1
TGCGCCAGCAGCATTAGCTCCCAGGGGGACTATGGCTACACCTTC
CASSISSQGDYGYTF
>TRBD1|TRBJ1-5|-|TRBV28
TGTGCCAGCAGTTTCACCCGGACAGGGGCTGATAGGAGCAATCAGCCCCAGCATTTT
CASSFTRTGADRSNQPQHF
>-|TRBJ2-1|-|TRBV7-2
TGTGCCAGCAGGTGGGCGTGGGGGCATGAGCAGTTCTTC
CASRWAWGHEQFF
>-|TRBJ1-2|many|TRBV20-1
TGCAGTGCTAGTACCCCCCCCTCGTACAACTATGGCTACACCTTC
CSASTPPSYNYGYTF
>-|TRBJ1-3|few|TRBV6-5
TGTGCCAGCAGTTACGATGGGCAGGGAGGAAACACCATATATTTT
CASSYDGQGGNTIYF
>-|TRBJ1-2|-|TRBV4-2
TGTGCCAGCAGCCCCGCGGCCGTTAACCATGGCTACACCTTC
CASSPAAVNHGYTF
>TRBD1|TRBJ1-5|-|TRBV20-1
TGCAGTGCTCGACAGGGCGAGAATCAGCCCCAGCATTTT
CSARQGENQPQHF
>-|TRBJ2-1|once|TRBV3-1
TGTGCCAGCAGCCAAGGCTCCTTTGGGCGTGAGCAGTTCTTC
CASSQGSFGREQFF
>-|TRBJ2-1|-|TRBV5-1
TGCGCCAGCAGCGCCAGGACCACAAGCTCCTACAATGAGCAGTTCTTC
CASSARTTSSYNEQFF
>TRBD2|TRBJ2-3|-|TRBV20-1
TGCAGTGCTAGACCTATGACTAGCGGGAGGTGGGAGGCCACAGATACGCAGTATTTT
CSARPMTSGRWEATDTQYF
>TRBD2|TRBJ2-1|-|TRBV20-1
TGCAGTGCTCCCGTCCAGCGGGAGGGCAATGAGCAGTTCTTC
CSAPVQREGNEQFF
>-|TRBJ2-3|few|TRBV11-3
TGTGCCAGCAGCTTAGATCCTAGTTCAGCAGATACGCAGTATTTT
CASSLDPSSADTQYF
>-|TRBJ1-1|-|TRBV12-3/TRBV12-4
TGTGGCAGCAGCCCAGCCCCCCGGGCTGAAGCTTTCTTT
CGSSPAPRAEAFF
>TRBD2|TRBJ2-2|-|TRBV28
TGTGCCAGCAGTCAGGGACTAGCGGCGAACACCGGGGAGCTGTTTTTT
CASSQGLAANTGELFF
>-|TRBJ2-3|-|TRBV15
TGTGCCACCAGCAGAACGGGACTGGAGGGTAGCACAGATACGCAGTATTTT
CATSRTGLEGSTDTQYF
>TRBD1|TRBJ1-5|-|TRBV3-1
TGTGCCAGCAGCCAAGCCGGGACAGGGAATCAGCCCCAGCATTTT
CASSQAGTGNQPQHF
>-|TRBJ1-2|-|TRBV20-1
TGCAGTGCTATATATGGCTACACCTTC
CSAIYGYTF
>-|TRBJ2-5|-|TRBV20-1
TGCAGTGGACAGATCCAAGAGACCCAGTACTTC
CSGQIQETQYF
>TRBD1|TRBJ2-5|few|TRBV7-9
TGTGCCAGCAGCTCTCGAGGGACAGAATGGTTGGAGACCCAGTACTTC
CASSSRGTEWLETQYF
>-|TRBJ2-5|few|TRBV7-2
TGTGCCAGCAGCCAGTACCAAGAGACCCAGTACTTC
CASSQYQETQYF
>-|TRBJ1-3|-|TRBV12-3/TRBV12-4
TGTGCCAGCAGGGAGGTGGGAAACACCATATATTTT
CASREVGNTIYF
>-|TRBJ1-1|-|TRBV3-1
TGTGCCAGCAGCCAAGAGGGGGGCGCGGGGAACACTGAAGCTTTCTTT
CASSQEGGAGNTEAFF
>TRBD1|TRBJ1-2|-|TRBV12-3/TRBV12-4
TGTGCCAGCAGACCCCCGGGACAGGGTGGTGGCTACACCTTC
CASRPPGQGGGYTF
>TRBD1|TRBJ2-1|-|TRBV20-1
TGCAGTGCTAGAGATCTCGGACAGGCCCCCACCCTCTCATACAATGAGCAGTTCTTC
CSARDLGQAPTLSYNEQFF
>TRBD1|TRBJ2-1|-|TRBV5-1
TGCGCCAGCAGCTCCGACAGGGTAAGGATTGCTGCCTACAATGAGCAGTTCTTC
CASSSDRVRIAAYNEQFF
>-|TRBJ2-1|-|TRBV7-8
TGTGCCAGCAGCTTAATTGCTTCACCGAAGAATAATAATGAGCAGTTCTTC
CASSLIASPKNNNEQFF
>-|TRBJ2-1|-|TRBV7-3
TGTGCCAGCAGCCGAGGACGGTACAATGAGCAGTTCTTC
CASSRGRYNEQFF
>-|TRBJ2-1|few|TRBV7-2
TGTGCCAGCAGCTTAGGAGGCGATCCCTACAATGAGCAGTTCTTC
CASSLGGDPYNEQFF
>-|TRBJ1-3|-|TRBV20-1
TGCAGTGCTAGACCCCTAATGGGGGGAAACACCATATATTTT
CSARPLMGGNTIYF
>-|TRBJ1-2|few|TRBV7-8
TGTGCCAGCAGCTTAGTCCTAGGGTGGAGCTATGGCTACACCTTC
CASSLVLGWSYGYTF
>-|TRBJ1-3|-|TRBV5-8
TGTGCCAGCAGCTTGGCAGGGGAGCCTGGAAACACCATATATTTT
CASSLAGEPGNTIYF